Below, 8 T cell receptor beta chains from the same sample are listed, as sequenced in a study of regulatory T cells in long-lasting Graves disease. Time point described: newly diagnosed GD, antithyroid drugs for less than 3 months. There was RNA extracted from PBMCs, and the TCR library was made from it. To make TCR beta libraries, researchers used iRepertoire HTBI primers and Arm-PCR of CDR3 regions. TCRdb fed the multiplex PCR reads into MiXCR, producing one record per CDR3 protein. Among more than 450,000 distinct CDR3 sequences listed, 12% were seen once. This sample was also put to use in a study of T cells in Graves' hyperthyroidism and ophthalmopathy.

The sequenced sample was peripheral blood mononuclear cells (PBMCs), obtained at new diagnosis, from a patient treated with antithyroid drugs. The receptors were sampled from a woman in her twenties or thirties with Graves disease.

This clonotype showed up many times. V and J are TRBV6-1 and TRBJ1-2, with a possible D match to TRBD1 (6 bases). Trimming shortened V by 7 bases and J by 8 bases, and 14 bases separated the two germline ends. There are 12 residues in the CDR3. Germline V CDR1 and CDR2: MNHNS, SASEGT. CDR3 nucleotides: TGTGCCAGCACCCCGGGAGGGGGAGGCTACACCTTC. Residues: CASTPGGGGYTF.

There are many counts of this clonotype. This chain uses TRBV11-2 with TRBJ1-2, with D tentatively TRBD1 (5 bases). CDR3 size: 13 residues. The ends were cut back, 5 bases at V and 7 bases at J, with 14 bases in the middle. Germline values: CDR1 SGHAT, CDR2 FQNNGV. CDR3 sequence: CASSHVGGAGYTF. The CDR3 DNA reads TGTGCCAGCAGCCACGTCGGGGGTGCTGGCTACACCTTC. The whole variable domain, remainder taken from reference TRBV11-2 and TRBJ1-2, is EAGVAQSPRYKIIEKRQSVAFWCNPISGHATLYWYQQILGQGPKLLIQFQNNGVVDDSQLPKDRFSAERLKGVDSTLKIQPAKLEDSAVYLCASSHVGGAGYTFGSGTRLTVV.

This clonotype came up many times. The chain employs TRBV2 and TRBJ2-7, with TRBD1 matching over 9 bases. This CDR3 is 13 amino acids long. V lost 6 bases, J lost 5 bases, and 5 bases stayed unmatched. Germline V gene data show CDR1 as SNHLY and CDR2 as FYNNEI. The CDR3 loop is CASRGQGRHEQYF. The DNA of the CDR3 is TGTGCCAGCAGGGGACAGGGCCGCCACGAGCAGTACTTC.

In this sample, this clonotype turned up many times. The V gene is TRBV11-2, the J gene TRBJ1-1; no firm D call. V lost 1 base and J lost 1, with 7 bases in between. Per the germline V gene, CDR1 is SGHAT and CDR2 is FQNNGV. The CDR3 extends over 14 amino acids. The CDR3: CASSLGPANTEAFF. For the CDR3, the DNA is TGTGCCAGCAGCTTAGGGCCGGCGAACACTGAAGCTTTCTTT.

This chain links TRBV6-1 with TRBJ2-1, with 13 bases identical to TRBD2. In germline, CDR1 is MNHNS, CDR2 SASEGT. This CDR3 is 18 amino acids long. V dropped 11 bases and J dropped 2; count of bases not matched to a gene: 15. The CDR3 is CASTTPTSGRTTYNEQFF. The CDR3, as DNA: TGTGCCTCTACGACCCCGACTAGCGGGAGGACAACCTACAATGAGCAGTTCTTC.

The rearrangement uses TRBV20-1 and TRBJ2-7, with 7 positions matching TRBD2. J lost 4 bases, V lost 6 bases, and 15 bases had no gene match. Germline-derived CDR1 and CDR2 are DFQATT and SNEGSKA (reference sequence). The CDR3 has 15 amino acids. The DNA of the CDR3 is TGCAGTGCAAGTTCAATGGGGGAGGGCCCGTACGAGCAGTACTTC. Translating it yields CSASSMGEGPYEQYF.

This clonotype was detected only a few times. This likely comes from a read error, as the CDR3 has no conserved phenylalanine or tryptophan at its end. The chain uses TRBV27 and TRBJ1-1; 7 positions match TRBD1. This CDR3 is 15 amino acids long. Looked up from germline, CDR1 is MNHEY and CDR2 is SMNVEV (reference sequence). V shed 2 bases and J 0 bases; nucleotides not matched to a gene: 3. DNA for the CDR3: TGTGCCAGCAGTTTAGAGGGGGCTATGAACACTGAAGCTTTCTTG. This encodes CASSLEGAMNTEAFL.

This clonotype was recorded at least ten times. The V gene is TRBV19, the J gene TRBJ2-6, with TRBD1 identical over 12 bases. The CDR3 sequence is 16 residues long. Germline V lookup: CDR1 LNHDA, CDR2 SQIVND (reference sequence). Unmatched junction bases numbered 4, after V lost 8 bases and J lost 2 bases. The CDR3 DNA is TGTGCCAGTGCCCGGGACAGGGGGCCTGGGGCCAACGTCCTGACTTTC. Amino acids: CASARDRGPGANVLTF.